The 2 T cell receptor beta chains below all came from one sample that was sequenced in a study of cytotoxic CD8 clonotypes in ibrutinib-treated CLL. Generated by immunoSEQ multiplex PCR, the TCRdb table keeps only in-frame clones and is missing some. The sample yields under 200,000 clones, approximately 84% seen once. The sample was PBMCs, taken after 24 months of ibrutinib treatment. These receptors were obtained from a human donor with chronic lymphocytic leukemia.

This chain uses TRBV5-1 with TRBJ1-4; D is perhaps TRBD1 (5 bases). Germline loops: CDR1 SGHRS, CDR2 YFSETQ. This CDR3 spans 15 amino acids. V lost 1 base and J lost 2, with 9 bases in between. The CDR3 DNA is TGCGCCAGCAGCTTGTCCCGGGGGACTAATGAAAAACTGTTTTTT. Translated: CASSLSRGTNEKLFF.

In this sample, this clone turned up a few times. The chain combines TRBV19 with TRBJ1-5; D call uncertain. The CDR3 loop spans 12 amino acids. V shed 7 bases and J shed 3 bases, with 7 bases lying between them. Germline assignment: CDR1 LNHDA and CDR2 SQIVND (reference sequence). As DNA, the CDR3 is TGTGCCAGTATGGAGGTCAATCAGCCCCAGCATTTT. Its translation: CASMEVNQPQHF.